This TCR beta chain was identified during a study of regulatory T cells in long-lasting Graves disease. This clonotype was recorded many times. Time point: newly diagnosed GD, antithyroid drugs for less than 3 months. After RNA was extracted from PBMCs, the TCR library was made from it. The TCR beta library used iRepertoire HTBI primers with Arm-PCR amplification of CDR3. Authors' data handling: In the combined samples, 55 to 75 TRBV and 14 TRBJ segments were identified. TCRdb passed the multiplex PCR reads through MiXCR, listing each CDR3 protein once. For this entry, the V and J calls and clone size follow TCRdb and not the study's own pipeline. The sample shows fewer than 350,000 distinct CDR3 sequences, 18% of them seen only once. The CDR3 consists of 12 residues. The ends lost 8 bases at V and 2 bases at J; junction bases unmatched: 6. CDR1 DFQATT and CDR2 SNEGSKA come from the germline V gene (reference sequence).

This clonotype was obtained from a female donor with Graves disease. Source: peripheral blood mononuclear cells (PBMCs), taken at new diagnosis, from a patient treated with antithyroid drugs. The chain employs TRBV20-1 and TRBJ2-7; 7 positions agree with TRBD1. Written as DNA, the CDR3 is TGCAGTCCAACAGGGGTGGCCTACGAGCAGTACTTC. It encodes CSPTGVAYEQYF.